This entry lists 32 T cell receptor beta chains sequenced from one sample in a study of cytotoxic CD8 clonotypes in ibrutinib-treated CLL (dated by TCRdb to the early 2020s). Libraries were made using the immunoSEQ multiplex PCR assay. This immuneACCESS table, as held by TCRdb, lists in-frame sequences with V and J called but not all clones. Of the missing ones, under half trace to an unresolved V gene in checked studies; the others have no known cause. The sample contains some 27,000 clones, around 52% of them found a single time. The ten largest clonotypes hold 5% to 6% of the sample. The sequencing used PBMCs, collected before ibrutinib treatment. All receptors derive from a human donor with chronic lymphocytic leukemia.

The J gene is TRBJ2-1, the V gene TRBV6-5; maybe TRBD1 (6 bases). The germline gives CDR1 MNHEY, CDR2 SVGAGI. Trimming left V 2 bases short and J 3 bases short, with 11 bases between. The CDR3 covers 15 residues. The CDR3 reads CASSYTGFIYNEQFF. The CDR3 nucleotides read TGTGCCAGCAGTTACACAGGGTTTATCTACAATGAGCAGTTCTTC.

This clone was seen only once. J is TRBJ2-5 and V is TRBV29-1, with 10 bases identical to TRBD2. The CDR3 is 15 residues long. J gave up 1 base and V 6 bases, and 8 bases lay outside the gene matches. The germline V gene encodes CDR1 SQVTM and CDR2 ANQGSEA. CDR3 DNA sequence: TGCAGCGTGGGGACCGGACTAGCGGTCCAAGAGACCCAGTACTTC. This translates into CSVGTGLAVQETQYF.

The chain carries TRBV7-2 and TRBJ2-7; 9 positions match TRBD1. Germline V lookup: CDR1 SGHTA, CDR2 FQGNSA. V gave up 5 bases and J gave up 5 bases; unmatched junction bases: 10. This CDR3 spans 15 amino acids. In DNA, the CDR3 is TGTGCCAGCAGCGCCAGGACAGGGGCCGGCCACGAGCAGTACTTC. This translates into CASSARTGAGHEQYF.

The V call is TRBV27, the J call TRBJ2-1; 10 bases match TRBD2. V lost 7 bases, J lost 7 bases, and 16 bases stayed unmatched. From germline, CDR1 is MNHEY and CDR2 SMNVEV (reference sequence). The CDR3 has 17 residues. The CDR3 here is CASTLRGSRLAGNEQFF. CDR3 DNA sequence: TGTGCCAGCACCTTAAGGGGCAGTAGACTAGCGGGTAATGAGCAGTTCTTC.

The rearrangement links TRBV7-2 to TRBJ2-1; D unclear. The germline V and J ends were trimmed by 4 bases and 7 bases, with 14 bases remaining between them. CDR3 size: 14 residues. In germline, CDR1 is SGHTA, CDR2 FQGNSA. CDR3 amino acids: CASSSRLPRNEQFF. CDR3 nucleotide sequence: TGTGCCAGCAGCTCCCGCCTCCCCAGGAATGAGCAGTTCTTC.

The chain uses TRBV5-1 and TRBJ1-3; possible D gene TRBD1, 5 bases. The CDR3 consists of 15 residues. V shed 4 bases and J shed 2 bases, with 13 bases lying between them. Per the germline V gene, CDR1 is SGHRS and CDR2 is YFSETQ. The CDR3 DNA sequence: TGCGCCAGCAGCCCCGGGACTAACCCTGGAAACACCATATATTTT. Amino acid sequence: CASSPGTNPGNTIYF.

The J gene is TRBJ1-1, the V gene TRBV7-8; 7 bases align to TRBD1. The CDR3 is made up of 12 amino acids. Germline V gives CDR1 SGHVS, CDR2 FQNEAQ. The junction had 4 bases not matched to a gene; V was cut back by 5 bases and J by 7 bases. As DNA, the CDR3 is TGTGCCAGCAGCCTGGACAGGTTTGAAGCTTTCTTT. Amino acid sequence: CASSLDRFEAFF.

The chain is built from TRBV25-1 and TRBJ1-2, with TRBD1 identical over 8 bases. The CDR3 is 14 amino acids. J lost 4 bases, V lost 8 bases, and 9 bases had no gene match. Per germline, CDR1 MGHDK and CDR2 SYGVNS. The CDR3 region is CASGRTGRGYGYTF. The CDR3 nucleotides are TGTGCCAGCGGAAGGACAGGGCGCGGCTATGGCTACACCTTC.

The chain uses TRBV9 and TRBJ2-5, with D unresolved. This CDR3 comprises 14 residues. The germline V gene has CDR1 SGDLS and CDR2 YYNGEE. Deletions cut 0 bases from V and 0 bases from J, with 6 bases between. CDR3 bases: TGTGCCAGCAGCGTAGGTCCGGACCAAGAGACCCAGTACTTC. It codes for CASSVGPDQETQYF.

The gene calls are TRBV4-3 and TRBJ2-7; 8 bases are a match to TRBD2. This CDR3 has 15 amino acids. J gave up 4 bases and V 2 bases, and 7 bases lay outside the gene matches. Per the germline V gene, CDR1 is LGHNA and CDR2 is YSLEER. This CDR3 is CASSQKFLAGYEQYF. The CDR3 nucleotides read TGCGCCAGCAGCCAAAAATTCCTAGCGGGTTACGAGCAGTACTTC.

This clone was seen a handful of times. This chain joins TRBV4-3 and TRBJ2-7, with 9 bases identical to TRBD1. Germline loops: CDR1 LGHNA, CDR2 YSLEER. Germline trimming cut 0 bases from V and 6 bases from J; bases unmatched to any gene: 9. CDR3 length: 16 amino acids. The CDR3 DNA reads as TGCGCCAGCAGCCAAGAGGTGAAGACAGGGGGGCGCGAGCAGTACTTC. Amino acid sequence: CASSQEVKTGGREQYF.

This clone is labeled as medium-sized. The chain links TRBV7-9 to TRBJ2-7; the D call may be TRBD1 or TRBD2 (5 bases each). The CDR3 is 15 amino acids. Trimming cost V 1 base and J 5 bases, with 15 bases left between them. CDR1 and CDR2 from the germline V gene are SEHNR and FQNEAQ (reference sequence). The CDR3, as DNA: TGTGCCAGCAGCTTAGTTGTTGCAGGGAGAGACGAGCAGTACTTC. Protein: CASSLVVAGRDEQYF.

The chain links TRBV7-8 to TRBJ1-4; no reliable D call. The CDR3 sequence is 14 residues long. V lost 6 bases and J lost 0, with 8 bases in between. Germline CDR1 and CDR2: SGHVS and FQNEAQ. The CDR3 here is CASSSRSTNEKLFF. The CDR3 DNA sequence: TGTGCCAGCAGTTCGCGATCAACTAATGAAAAACTGTTTTTT.

The chain recombines TRBV5-6 with TRBJ2-1, with TRBD1 identical over 7 bases. This CDR3 is built from 13 residues. The junction had 4 bases not matched to a gene; V was cut back by 2 bases and J by 8 bases. The germline V gene has CDR1 SGHDT and CDR2 YYEEEE. Here the CDR3 DNA reads TGTGCCAGCAGCTTTTCGACAGGGTATGAGCAGTTCTTC. Translated, it gives CASSFSTGYEQFF.

The genes are TRBV11-1 and TRBJ2-5; perhaps TRBD1 as D (6 bases). CDR3 length: 12 residues. Germline assignment: CDR1 SGHAT and CDR2 FQDESV (reference sequence). Trimming took 6 bases from V and 9 from J, leaving 14 bases between them. CDR3 amino acids: CASRQGISAQYF. The CDR3 DNA is TGTGCCAGCAGGCAGGGGATATCGGCCCAGTACTTC.

This clone was observed a handful of times. The chain links TRBV4-1 to TRBJ2-1, with 7 positions matching TRBD1. Germline CDR1 and CDR2: MGHRA and YSYEKL. The CDR3 spans 13 residues. The trim removed 0 bases at V and 8 bases at J, leaving 1 base unmatched. The chain's CDR3 is CASSQETGYEQFF. CDR3 bases: TGCGCCAGCAGCCAAGAGACAGGGTATGAGCAGTTCTTC.

The genes are TRBV9 and TRBJ2-7, with 7 bases matching TRBD1. CDR3 length equals 14 residues. CDR1 is SGDLS, CDR2 YYNGEE, per germline. The V gene end was trimmed by 2 bases and the J gene end by 2 bases; junction bases not matched to a gene: 4. The CDR3 sequence is CASSVRQGPYEQYF. The CDR3 nucleotides are TGTGCCAGCAGCGTCCGACAGGGCCCCTACGAGCAGTACTTC. The full variable domain, rest sourced from reference TRBV9 and TRBJ2-7, is DSGVTQTPKHLITATGQRVTLRCSPRSGDLSVYWYQQSLDQGLQFLIQYYNGEERAKGNILERFSAQQFPDLHSELNLSSLELGDSALYFCASSVRQGPYEQYFGPGTRLTVT.

This sequence joins TRBV28 and TRBJ1-2; 9 bases fit TRBD1. CDR1 and CDR2 from the germline V gene are MDHEN and SYDVKM. The CDR3 totals 15 residues. With 5 bases clipped from V and 4 bases from J, the junction kept 8 bases outside the gene matches. The CDR3 here is CASSPPRQGGYGYTF. CDR3 DNA: TGTGCCAGCAGTCCGCCTCGACAGGGGGGCTATGGCTACACCTTC.

By proportion, this clone is medium-sized (0.01 to 0.1%). The J gene is TRBJ1-5, the V gene TRBV5-5, with D perhaps TRBD1 (6 bases). Germline-derived CDR1 and CDR2 are SGHKS and YYEKEE (reference sequence). The CDR3 is made up of 17 amino acids. The V gene lost 0 bases and the J gene lost 1 base, with 14 bases spanning the gap. CDR3 DNA: TGTGCCAGCAGCTTGGAAGGGGGGCCTCGGAGCAATCAGCCCCAGCATTTT. Translated, it gives CASSLEGGPRSNQPQHF.

CDR3: CASSYVATVGAYEQYF. The DNA for the CDR3 is TGTGCCAGCAGCTACGTAGCGACCGTGGGGGCCTACGAGCAGTACTTC. This rearrangement joins TRBV7-2 to TRBJ2-7; D tentatively reads TRBD1 or TRBD2 (5 bases each). The V gene lost 4 bases and the J gene lost 2 bases, with 18 bases spanning the gap. The CDR3 is 16 residues long. Germline CDR1 and CDR2: SGHTA and FQGNSA.

By sample fraction, this clone is medium-sized. The gene calls are TRBV29-1 and TRBJ1-1; D is undetermined. The CDR3 is 11 residues long. Trimming left V 7 bases short and J 5 bases short, with 11 bases between. CDR1 and CDR2 (germline): SQVTM, ANQGSEA. CDR3 sequence reads: CSAIKGTEAFF. CDR3 sequence (DNA): TGCAGCGCAATAAAGGGTACTGAAGCTTTCTTT. Full variable domain (missing parts from reference TRBV29-1 and TRBJ1-1): SAVISQKPSRDICQRGTSLTIQCQVDSQVTMMFWYRQQPGQSLTLIATANQGSEATYESGFVIDKFPISRPNLTFSTLTVSNMSPEDSSIYLCSAIKGTEAFFGQGTRLTVV.

This clone is a singleton in its sample. The J gene is TRBJ1-2, the V gene TRBV7-2; 7 positions match TRBD1. Unmatched junction bases numbered 7, after V lost 5 bases and J lost 4 bases. Germline V gene data show CDR1 as SGHTA and CDR2 as FQGNSA. This CDR3 has 14 amino acids. The CDR3 coding sequence is TGTGCCAGCAGCCCTTCGGACAGGTTCTATGGCTACACCTTC. This encodes CASSPSDRFYGYTF.

This clone was seen more than once but under ten times. The chain carries TRBV11-3 and TRBJ2-7, with D perhaps matching TRBD1 (6 bases). The CDR3 runs to 14 residues. CDR1 SGHNT and CDR2 YENEEA come from the germline V gene. V dropped 3 bases and J dropped 4 bases, with 13 bases sitting between them. The CDR3 sequence is CASSFTGLGYEQYF. The CDR3 DNA reads as TGTGCCAGCAGCTTTACAGGGTTGGGATACGAGCAGTACTTC.

This chain uses TRBV5-1 with TRBJ1-1; the D is unclear. Trimming shortened V by 0 bases and J by 0 bases, and 9 bases separated the two germline ends. This CDR3 contains 15 residues. CDR1 SGHRS and CDR2 YFSETQ come from the germline V gene. In DNA form, the CDR3 reads TGCGCCAGCAGCTTGGGGAGGGTTCTGAACACTGAAGCTTTCTTT. Protein product: CASSLGRVLNTEAFF.

J is TRBJ2-3 and V is TRBV10-3, with 11 bases identical to TRBD2. The CDR3 runs 14 residues. V was pared by 10 bases and J by 4 bases, with 7 bases of the junction left unmatched. In germline, CDR1 is ENHRY, CDR2 SYGVKD. The CDR3 sequence is CATQGSGGADTQYF. DNA of the CDR3: TGTGCCACCCAGGGTAGCGGGGGGGCAGATACGCAGTATTTT.

This clone was detected only once. The chain couples TRBV27 to TRBJ2-2; D not resolved. This CDR3 region has 14 residues. The V and J ends lost 4 bases and 2 bases respectively, with 8 bases between them. Germline V gene sequence: CDR1 MNHEY, CDR2 SMNVEV (reference sequence). CDR3 residues: CASSWTVNTGELFF. The CDR3 DNA reads as TGTGCCAGCAGTTGGACGGTCAACACCGGGGAGCTGTTTTTT.

The V call is TRBV11-3, the J call TRBJ1-2, with D hard to call. In germline, CDR1 is SGHNT, CDR2 YENEEA. V lost 7 bases and J 7 bases, leaving 7 bases between the germline ends. This CDR3 is 10 amino acids long. In DNA, the CDR3 is TGTGCCAGCATTACGGTTGGCTACACCTTC. Amino acids: CASITVGYTF.

This chain uses TRBV10-3 with TRBJ1-5; D gene uncertain. Germline lookup yields CDR1 ENHRY and CDR2 SYGVKD. Trimming removed 6 bases at V and 6 bases at J, with 12 bases between. CDR3 length: 13 residues. In nucleotides, the CDR3 is TGTGCCATCAGGGAGGGCAAGGGTCAGCCCCAGCATTTT. This translates into CAIREGKGQPQHF.

The CDR3, as DNA: TGCGCCAGCAGCCAAGATAGGGCAGGATCGTGGGGCACAGATACGCAGTATTTT. This sequence encodes CASSQDRAGSWGTDTQYF. This chain joins TRBV4-3 and TRBJ2-3; D uncertain. The CDR3 length is 18 residues. The V and J ends lost 0 bases and 1 base respectively, with 17 bases between them. CDR1 and CDR2 (germline): LGHNA, YSLEER.

This clone was detected only a few times. The CDR3 DNA is TGTGCCAGCACCCTAGGGTATATCAGCACAGATACGCAGTATTTT. It yields the protein CASTLGYISTDTQYF. The V gene is TRBV28, the J gene TRBJ2-3, with no clear D. CDR1 and CDR2 from the germline V gene are MDHEN and SYDVKM. V lost 7 bases, J lost 0 bases, and 14 bases lay in between. The CDR3 is made up of 15 amino acids.

This clone was seen a few times. The chain employs TRBV29-1 and TRBJ2-5; D might be TRBD1 (5 bases). The CDR3 is 12 amino acids. CDR1 and CDR2 from the germline V gene are SQVTM and ANQGSEA. Trimming removed 3 bases from V and 4 bases from J, with 9 bases in between. The CDR3 protein is CSVDLGPETQYF. The DNA for the CDR3 is TGCAGCGTTGATTTGGGGCCAGAGACCCAGTACTTC.

The chain employs TRBV10-3 and TRBJ1-2, with 7 bases identical to TRBD1. CDR1 is ENHRY, CDR2 SYGVKD, per germline. The V and J ends lost 3 bases and 0 bases, in that order; junction bases with no gene match: 7. This CDR3 contains 16 residues. The CDR3 DNA reads TGTGCCATCAGTGATATGACAGGGCGAACTAACTATGGCTACACCTTC. Translation: CAISDMTGRTNYGYTF.